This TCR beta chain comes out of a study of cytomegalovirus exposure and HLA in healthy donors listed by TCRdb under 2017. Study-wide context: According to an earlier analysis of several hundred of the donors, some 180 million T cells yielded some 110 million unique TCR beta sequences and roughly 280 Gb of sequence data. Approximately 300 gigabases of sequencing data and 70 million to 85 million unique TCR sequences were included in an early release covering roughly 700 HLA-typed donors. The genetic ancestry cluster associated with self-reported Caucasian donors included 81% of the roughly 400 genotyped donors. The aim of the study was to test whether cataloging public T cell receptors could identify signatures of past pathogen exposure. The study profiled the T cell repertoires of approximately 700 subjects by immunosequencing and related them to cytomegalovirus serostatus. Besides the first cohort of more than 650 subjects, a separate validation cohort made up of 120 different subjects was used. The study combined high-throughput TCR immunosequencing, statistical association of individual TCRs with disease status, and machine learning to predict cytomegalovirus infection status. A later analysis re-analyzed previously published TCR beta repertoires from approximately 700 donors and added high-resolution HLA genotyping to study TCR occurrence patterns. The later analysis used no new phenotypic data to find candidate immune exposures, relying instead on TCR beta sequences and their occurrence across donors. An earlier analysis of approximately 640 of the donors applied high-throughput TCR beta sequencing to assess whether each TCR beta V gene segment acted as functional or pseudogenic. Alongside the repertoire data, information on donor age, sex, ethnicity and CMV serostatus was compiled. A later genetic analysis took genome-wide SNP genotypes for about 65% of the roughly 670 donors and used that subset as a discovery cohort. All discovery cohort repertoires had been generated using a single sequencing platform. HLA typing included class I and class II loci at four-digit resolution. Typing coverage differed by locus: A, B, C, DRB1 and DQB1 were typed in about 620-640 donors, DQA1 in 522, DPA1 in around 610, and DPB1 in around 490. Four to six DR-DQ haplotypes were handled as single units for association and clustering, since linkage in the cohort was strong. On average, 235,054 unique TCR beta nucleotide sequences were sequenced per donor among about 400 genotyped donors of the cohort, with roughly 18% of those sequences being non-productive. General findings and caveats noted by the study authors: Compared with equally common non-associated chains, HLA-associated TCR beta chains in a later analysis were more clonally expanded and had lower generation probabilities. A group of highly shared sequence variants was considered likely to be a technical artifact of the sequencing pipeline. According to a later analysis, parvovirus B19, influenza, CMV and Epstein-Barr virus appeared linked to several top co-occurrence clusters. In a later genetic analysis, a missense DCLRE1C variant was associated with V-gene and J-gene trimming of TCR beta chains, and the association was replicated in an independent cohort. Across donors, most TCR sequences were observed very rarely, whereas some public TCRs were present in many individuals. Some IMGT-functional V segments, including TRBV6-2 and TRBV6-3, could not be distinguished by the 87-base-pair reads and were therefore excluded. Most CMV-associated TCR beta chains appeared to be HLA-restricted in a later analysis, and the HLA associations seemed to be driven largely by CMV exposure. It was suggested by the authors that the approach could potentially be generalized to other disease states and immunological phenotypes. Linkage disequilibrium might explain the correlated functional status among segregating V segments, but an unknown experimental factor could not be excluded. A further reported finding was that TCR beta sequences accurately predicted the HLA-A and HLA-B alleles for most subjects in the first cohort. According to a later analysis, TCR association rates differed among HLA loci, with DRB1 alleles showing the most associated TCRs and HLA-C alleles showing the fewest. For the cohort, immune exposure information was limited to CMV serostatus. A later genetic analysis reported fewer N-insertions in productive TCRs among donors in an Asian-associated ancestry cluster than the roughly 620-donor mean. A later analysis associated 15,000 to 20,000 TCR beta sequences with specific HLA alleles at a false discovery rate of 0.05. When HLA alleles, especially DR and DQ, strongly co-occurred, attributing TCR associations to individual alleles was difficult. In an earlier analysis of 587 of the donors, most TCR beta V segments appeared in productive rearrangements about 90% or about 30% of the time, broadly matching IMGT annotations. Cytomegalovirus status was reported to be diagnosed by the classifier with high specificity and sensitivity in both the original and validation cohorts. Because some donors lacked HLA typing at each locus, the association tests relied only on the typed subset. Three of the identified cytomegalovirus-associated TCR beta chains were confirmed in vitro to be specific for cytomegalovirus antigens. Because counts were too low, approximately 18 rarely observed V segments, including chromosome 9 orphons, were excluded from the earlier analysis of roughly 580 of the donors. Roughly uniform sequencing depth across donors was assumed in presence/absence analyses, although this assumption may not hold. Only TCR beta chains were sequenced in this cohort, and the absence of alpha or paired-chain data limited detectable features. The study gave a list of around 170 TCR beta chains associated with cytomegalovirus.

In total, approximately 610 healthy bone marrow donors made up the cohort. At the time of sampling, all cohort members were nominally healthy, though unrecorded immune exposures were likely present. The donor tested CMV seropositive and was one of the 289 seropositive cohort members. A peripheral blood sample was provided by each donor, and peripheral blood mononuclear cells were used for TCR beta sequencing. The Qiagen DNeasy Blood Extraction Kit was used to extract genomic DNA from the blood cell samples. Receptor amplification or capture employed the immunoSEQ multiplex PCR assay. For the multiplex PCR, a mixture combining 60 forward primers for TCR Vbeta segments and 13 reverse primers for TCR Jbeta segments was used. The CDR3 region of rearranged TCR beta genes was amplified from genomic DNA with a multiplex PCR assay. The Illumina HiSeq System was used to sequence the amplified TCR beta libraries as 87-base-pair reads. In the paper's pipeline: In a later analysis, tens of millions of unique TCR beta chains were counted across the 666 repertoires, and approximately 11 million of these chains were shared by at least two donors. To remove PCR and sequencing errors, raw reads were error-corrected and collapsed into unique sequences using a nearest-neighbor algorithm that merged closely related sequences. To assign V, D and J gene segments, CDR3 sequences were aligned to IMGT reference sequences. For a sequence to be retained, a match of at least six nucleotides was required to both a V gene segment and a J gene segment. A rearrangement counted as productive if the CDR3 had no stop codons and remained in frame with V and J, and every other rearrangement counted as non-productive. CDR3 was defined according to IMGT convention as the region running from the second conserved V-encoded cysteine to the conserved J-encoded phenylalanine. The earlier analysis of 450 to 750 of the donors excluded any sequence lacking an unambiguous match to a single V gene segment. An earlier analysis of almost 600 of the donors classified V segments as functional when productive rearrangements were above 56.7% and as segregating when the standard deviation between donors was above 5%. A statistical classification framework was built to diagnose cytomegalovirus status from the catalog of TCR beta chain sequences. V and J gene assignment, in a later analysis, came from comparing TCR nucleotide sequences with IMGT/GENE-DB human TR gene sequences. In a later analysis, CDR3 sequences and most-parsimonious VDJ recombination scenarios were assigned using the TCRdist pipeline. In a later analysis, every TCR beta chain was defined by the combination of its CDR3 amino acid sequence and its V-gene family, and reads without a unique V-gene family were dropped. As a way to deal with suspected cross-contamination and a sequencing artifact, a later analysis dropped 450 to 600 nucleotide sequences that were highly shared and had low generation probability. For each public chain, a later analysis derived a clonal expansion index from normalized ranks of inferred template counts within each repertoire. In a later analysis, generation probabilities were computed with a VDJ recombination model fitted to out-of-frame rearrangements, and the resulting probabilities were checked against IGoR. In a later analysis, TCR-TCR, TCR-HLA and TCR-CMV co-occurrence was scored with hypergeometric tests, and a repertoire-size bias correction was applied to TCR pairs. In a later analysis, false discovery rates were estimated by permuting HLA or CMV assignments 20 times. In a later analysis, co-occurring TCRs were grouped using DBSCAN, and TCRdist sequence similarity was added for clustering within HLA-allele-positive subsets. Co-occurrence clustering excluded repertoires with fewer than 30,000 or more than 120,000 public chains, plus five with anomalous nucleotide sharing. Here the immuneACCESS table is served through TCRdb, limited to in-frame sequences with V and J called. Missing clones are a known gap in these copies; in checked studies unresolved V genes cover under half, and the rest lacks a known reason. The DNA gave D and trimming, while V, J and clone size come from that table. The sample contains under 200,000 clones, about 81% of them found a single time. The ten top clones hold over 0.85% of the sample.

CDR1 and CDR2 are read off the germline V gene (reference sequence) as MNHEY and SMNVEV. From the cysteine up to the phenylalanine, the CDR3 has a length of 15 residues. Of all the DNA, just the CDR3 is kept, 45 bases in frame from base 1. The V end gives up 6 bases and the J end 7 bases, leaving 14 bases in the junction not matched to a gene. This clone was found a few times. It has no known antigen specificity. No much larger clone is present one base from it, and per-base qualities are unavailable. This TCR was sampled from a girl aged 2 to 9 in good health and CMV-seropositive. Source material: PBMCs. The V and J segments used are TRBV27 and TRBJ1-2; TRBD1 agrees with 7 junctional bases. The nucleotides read TGTGCCAGCAGGGCCGGGACAGCGTGGCCTGGTGGCTACACCTTC. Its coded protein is CASRAGTAWPGGYTF.